The next 28 T cell receptor beta chains were all read from a single sample in a study of blood T cell repertoires in COVID-19. Sequencing was performed with immunoSEQ multiplex PCR; in TCRdb, only in-frame clones are kept and a portion is missing. The sample has 150,000 to 200,000 clones, 80% to 85% seen once. Sequenced material: peripheral blood. These receptors were collected from a woman over 75 with active or convalescent COVID-19.

This clone has only a few counts. The CDR3 nucleotides read TGTGCCAGCAGCTTAGCTGGGGGGATAACTAATCAGCCCCAGCATTTT. It is translated as CASSLAGGITNQPQHF. The chain carries TRBV7-2 and TRBJ1-5; possibly TRBD1 for D (5 bases). The germline CDR1 and CDR2 sequences are SGHTA and FQGNSA. The CDR3 spans 16 residues. Trimming took 0 bases from V and 4 from J, leaving 13 bases between them.

V and J are TRBV29-1 and TRBJ2-1; tentatively, D is TRBD2 (5 bases). Germline CDR1 is SQVTM and CDR2 is ANQGSEA. V was pared by 8 bases and J by 10 bases, with 15 bases between. The CDR3 totals 11 residues. The CDR3 region is CSFWTGLEQFF. CDR3 nucleotide sequence: TGCAGCTTCTGGACTGGTCTGGAGCAGTTCTTC.

The rearrangement joins TRBV10-3 to TRBJ2-7, with a possible D match to TRBD1 (5 bases). The CDR3 runs to 12 residues. Trimming shortened V by 3 bases and J by 5 bases, and 8 bases separated the two germline ends. Looked up from germline, CDR1 is ENHRY and CDR2 is SYGVKD. The CDR3 bases are TGTGCCATCAGTGAAGGGGTCCACGAGCAGTACTTC. This codes for CAISEGVHEQYF.

J is TRBJ1-1 and V is TRBV6-5; no firm D call. The germline gives CDR1 MNHEY, CDR2 SVGAGI. The CDR3 is 13 residues long. V lost 0 bases and J 4 bases, leaving 6 bases between the germline ends. CDR3 residues: CASSYSTVTEAFF. The CDR3 nucleotides read TGTGCCAGCAGTTACTCTACGGTCACTGAAGCTTTCTTT.

The CDR3 region has the DNA TGTGCCAGCAGCACTAGCCGGGATCAAGAGACCCAGTACTTC. This sequence encodes CASSTSRDQETQYF. J is TRBJ2-5 and V is TRBV7-9, with a weak D call TRBD2 (6 bases). The CDR3 loop spans 14 amino acids. The V end was cut by 5 bases, the J end by 2 bases, with 12 bases between. The germline CDR1 and CDR2 sequences are SEHNR and FQNEAQ (reference sequence).

The chain employs TRBV4-3 and TRBJ1-1; D is perhaps TRBD1 (6 bases). The CDR3 has 17 residues. V lost 4 bases and J 0 bases, leaving 18 bases between the germline ends. The germline CDR1 and CDR2 sequences are LGHNA and YSLEER. As DNA, the CDR3 is TGCGCCAGCAGCCCCCAGGGGTGGGGGTCCATGAACACTGAAGCTTTCTTT. Translated: CASSPQGWGSMNTEAFF.

This chain connects TRBV29-1 to TRBJ1-2, with 10 bases aligning to TRBD1. V dropped 6 bases and J dropped 4; count of bases not matched to a gene: 8. The CDR3 has 14 residues. Germline V CDR1 and CDR2: SQVTM, ANQGSEA. DNA for the CDR3: TGCAGCGTAGAAAGGACAGGGGGTAGCTATGGCTACACCTTC. Translating gives CSVERTGGSYGYTF. Filled out from reference TRBV29-1 and TRBJ1-2, the complete variable domain reads SAVISQKPSRDICQRGTSLTIQCQVDSQVTMMFWYRQQPGQSLTLIATANQGSEATYESGFVIDKFPISRPNLTFSTLTVSNMSPEDSSIYLCSVERTGGSYGYTFGSGTRLTVV.

This chain links TRBV4-2 with TRBJ2-2; 7 nucleotides agree with TRBD1. J lost 3 bases, V lost 2 bases, and 0 bases had no gene match. The V gene's germline CDR1 is LGHNA and CDR2 YNFKEQ. The CDR3 has 14 residues. CDR3 coding DNA: TGTGCCAGCAGCCAACAGGGGGACACCGGGGAGCTGTTTTTT. Its protein product is CASSQQGDTGELFF.

The chain links TRBV7-2 to TRBJ1-3; D is unclear. The CDR3 length is 19 residues. Germline V lookup: CDR1 SGHTA, CDR2 FQGNSA. The V end lost 5 bases, the J end lost 1 base, and 24 bases lay between the germline ends. Written as DNA, the CDR3 is TGTGCCAGCAGCCGGACTTCTCCGGTCGACCGGGGTTCTGGAAACACCATATATTTT. Protein product: CASSRTSPVDRGSGNTIYF.

The gene calls are TRBV18 and TRBJ2-7; D call uncertain. Germline CDR1 KGHSH, CDR2 LQKENI. The CDR3 is 14 residues long. Trimming removed 2 bases from V and 0 bases from J, with 8 bases in between. CDR3 protein: CASSPFQDSYEQYF. The CDR3, as DNA: TGTGCCAGCTCACCATTTCAGGACTCCTACGAGCAGTACTTC.

The chain combines TRBV4-3 with TRBJ2-1; perhaps TRBD1 as D (6 bases). CDR1 LGHNA and CDR2 YSLEER come from the germline V gene. This CDR3 contains 17 residues. Trimming took 0 bases from V and 1 from J, leaving 13 bases between them. This CDR3 reads CASSQDRWGPSYNEQFF. DNA of the CDR3: TGCGCCAGCAGCCAAGATAGGTGGGGGCCATCCTACAATGAGCAGTTCTTC.

This clone came up once. The chain employs TRBV2 and TRBJ1-2; a possible D gene is TRBD1 (5 bases). This CDR3 has 13 amino acids. V lost 6 bases to trimming and J lost 4 bases, with 12 bases between them. Germline values: CDR1 SNHLY, CDR2 FYNNEI. CDR3 protein: CASRAQELYGYTF. The CDR3 coding sequence is TGTGCCAGCAGGGCACAGGAGCTCTATGGCTACACCTTC.

This chain connects TRBV3-1 (or the pseudogene TRBV3-2) to TRBJ1-5, with D unclear. Trimming left V 0 bases short and J 7 bases short, with 13 bases between. The CDR3 runs 15 residues. Germline V gives CDR1 LGHDT, CDR2 YNNKEL (reference sequence). The CDR3 nucleotides are TGTGCCAGCAGCCAAGATCTAGGCTACGAGCAGCCCCAGCATTTT. This codes for CASSQDLGYEQPQHF.

Points on this clone: A read error may produce the germline difference seen at one junction end. V usage is TRBV7-7 and J usage is TRBJ2-5; 8 nucleotides align to TRBD2. Germline loops: CDR1 SSHAT, CDR2 FNYEAQ (reference sequence). The CDR3 consists of 15 residues. CDR3 loop: CASSLAGHGLETQYF. The CDR3 DNA follows: TGTGCTAGCAGCTTAGCGGGACACGGCCTAGAGACCCAGTACTTC. The whole variable domain, filled in from reference TRBV7-7 and TRBJ2-5, reads GAGVSQSPRYKVTKRGQDVTLRCDPISSHATLYWYQQALGQGPEFLTYFNYEAQPDKSGLPSDRFSAERPEGSISTLTIQRTEQRDSAMYRCASSLAGHGLETQYFGPGTRLLVL.

This sequence joins TRBV5-1 and TRBJ1-1; tentative D call: TRBD1 (6 bases). The V gene lost 3 bases and the J gene lost 3 bases, with 18 bases spanning the gap. CDR1 SGHRS and CDR2 YFSETQ come from the germline V gene. The CDR3 loop spans 16 amino acids. This CDR3 reads CASSSGGGTGYTEAFF. As DNA, the CDR3 is TGCGCCAGCAGCTCGGGTGGGGGCACAGGGTACACTGAAGCTTTCTTT.

The V gene is TRBV4-2, the J gene TRBJ2-1; 9 bases are a match to TRBD2. CDR1 is LGHNA, CDR2 YNFKEQ, per germline. The CDR3 runs to 17 residues. Unmatched junction bases numbered 5, after V lost 2 bases and J lost 0 bases. CDR3 sequence reads: CASSQSTTSGSYNEQFF. In DNA, the CDR3 is TGTGCCAGCAGCCAATCGACGACTAGCGGCTCCTACAATGAGCAGTTCTTC.

The CDR3 is CASSFSQAYGYTF. CDR3 nucleotide sequence: TGTGCCAGCAGCTTTTCGCAGGCCTATGGCTACACCTTC. This chain joins TRBV7-9 and TRBJ1-2; D is uncertain. The CDR3 is 13 residues long. Germline V gene lookup returns CDR1 SEHNR and CDR2 FQNEAQ (reference sequence). V was shortened by 3 bases and J by 4 bases, with 9 bases between the two germline ends. The entire variable domain, with the rest obtained from reference TRBV7-9 and TRBJ1-2, is as follows: DTGVSQNPRHKITKRGQNVTFRCDPISEHNRLYWYRQTLGQGPEFLTYFQNEAQLEKSRLLSDRFSAERPKGSFSTLEIQRTEQGDSAMYLCASSFSQAYGYTFGSGTRLTVV.

This chain joins TRBV19 and TRBJ1-2, with 8 bases lining up with TRBD1. CDR1 is LNHDA and CDR2 is SQIVND in the germline V gene (reference sequence). This CDR3 comprises 14 residues. V was clipped by 5 bases and J by 2 bases; unmatched bases: 4. The CDR3 DNA reads as TGTGCCAGTAGTTACAGGGGGTTAAACTATGGCTACACCTTC. Protein product: CASSYRGLNYGYTF. Looking up the rest from reference TRBV19 and TRBJ1-2 gives the full variable domain: DGGITQSPKYLFRKEGQNVTLSCEQNLNHDAMYWYRQDPGQGLRLIYYSQIVNDFQKGDIAEGYSVSREKKESFPLTVTSAQKNPTAFYLCASSYRGLNYGYTFGSGTRLTVV.

This clone was detected only a few times. The V gene is TRBV4-1, the J gene TRBJ2-1, with 9 bases identical to TRBD1. The CDR3 is 20 residues long. V lost 0 bases and J lost 3; bases outside the gene matches: 15. Germline CDR1 MGHRA, CDR2 YSYEKL. The CDR3 here is CASSQDRTGEGPGIYNEQFF. The CDR3 DNA follows: TGCGCCAGCAGCCAAGATAGGACAGGGGAGGGCCCAGGAATCTACAATGAGCAGTTCTTC.

DNA of the CDR3: TGTGCCAGCAGCCTTAGGGACACGAACTACGAGCAGTACTTC. This gives the protein CASSLRDTNYEQYF. V is TRBV7-9 and J is TRBJ2-7; D possibly corresponds to TRBD1 (6 bases). Between the trimmed V and J ends, which lost 5 bases and 3 bases, there was a span of 14 bases. The germline V gene has CDR1 SEHNR and CDR2 FQNEAQ (reference sequence). This CDR3 region has 14 residues.

The chain uses TRBV5-1 and TRBJ2-1, with D possibly matching TRBD1 (7 bases). This CDR3 is built from 15 residues. Germline-derived CDR1 and CDR2 are SGHRS and YFSETQ. V lost 0 bases, J lost 5 bases, and 12 bases lay in between. CDR3 DNA: TGCGCCAGCAGCTTGGCTCAGGGGGGCAACAATGAGCAGTTCTTC. Protein sequence: CASSLAQGGNNEQFF.

The J gene is TRBJ2-7, the V gene TRBV18, with 7 bases lining up with TRBD1. Germline V gene data show CDR1 as KGHSH and CDR2 as LQKENI. The V segment lost 4 bases and the J segment 1 base; nucleotides outside the gene matches: 7. This CDR3 contains 15 residues. The CDR3 loop is CASSQTSTGSYEQYF. In nucleotides, the CDR3 is TGTGCCAGCTCACAGACCTCGACAGGGTCCTACGAGCAGTACTTC.

CDR3 nucleotide sequence: TGTGCCAGCATGGGATCCGGGACTTCCCGATACGAGCAGTACTTC. Protein product: CASMGSGTSRYEQYF. The chain is built from TRBV6-5 and TRBJ2-7; D is possibly TRBD2 (6 bases). The CDR3 consists of 15 residues. The V and J ends lost 7 bases and 4 bases respectively, with 20 bases between them. The germline V gene encodes CDR1 MNHEY and CDR2 SVGAGI.

The chain is built from TRBV2 and TRBJ1-5; 8 positions agree with TRBD1. Germline CDR1 SNHLY, CDR2 FYNNEI. CDR3 length: 14 residues. With V trimmed by 6 bases and J by 2 bases, 3 bases remained unmatched. This chain's CDR3 is CASRDRVGNQPQHF. DNA for the CDR3: TGTGCCAGCAGGGACAGGGTTGGCAATCAGCCCCAGCATTTT.

The chain is built from TRBV11-2 and TRBJ2-7, with D perhaps TRBD1 (5 bases). Deletions cut 5 bases from V and 3 bases from J, with 14 bases between. Germline CDR1 and CDR2: SGHAT and FQNNGV. The CDR3 totals 14 residues. Here the CDR3 reads CASSRATASYEQYF. CDR3 in DNA: TGTGCCAGCAGCCGGGCGACAGCTAGCTACGAGCAGTACTTC.

The gene calls are TRBV27 and TRBJ1-6, with 7 bases aligning to TRBD1. The CDR3 consists of 14 residues. Germline V lookup: CDR1 MNHEY, CDR2 SMNVEV (reference sequence). V dropped 3 bases and J dropped 10; count of bases not matched to a gene: 6. This chain's CDR3 is CASSFEQGYSPLHF. In DNA, the CDR3 is TGTGCCAGCAGTTTCGAACAGGGGTACTCACCCCTCCACTTT.

This clone was counted between two and nine times. V is TRBV2 and J is TRBJ2-3; 9 nucleotides line up with TRBD2. The CDR3 runs 15 residues. Germline V gene sequence: CDR1 SNHLY, CDR2 FYNNEI. V dropped 10 bases and J dropped 8; count of bases not matched to a gene: 16. CDR3 residues: CATEDGLAQGGTQYF. CDR3 in DNA: TGTGCCACCGAGGACGGACTAGCGCAGGGGGGTACGCAGTATTTT.

This sequence joins TRBV6-5 and TRBJ1-3; D perhaps matches TRBD1 (6 bases). This CDR3 has 14 amino acids. From germline, CDR1 is MNHEY and CDR2 SVGAGI. The V end lost 7 bases, the J end lost 4 bases, and 14 bases lay between the germline ends. CDR3 sequence: CASILTGSGNTIYF. CDR3 DNA sequence: TGTGCCAGCATTCTAACAGGGAGCGGAAACACCATATATTTT.